These 26 T cell receptor beta chains were sequenced from one sample in a study of T cell responses to AZD1222 COVID-19 vaccine. Some clones are missing from TCRdb's copy, which holds only in-frame ones; the method was immunoSEQ multiplex PCR. The table shows approximately 140,000 clones, with 75% to 95% occurring only once. Sequencing was performed on peripheral blood, taken 28 days after the second AZD1222 dose. The receptors here all came from an adult who received the AZD1222 COVID-19 vaccine.

The chain links TRBV24-1 to TRBJ2-1, with D perhaps matching TRBD2 (6 bases). In germline, CDR1 is KGHDR, CDR2 SFDVKD. The CDR3 runs 18 residues. Trimming left V 3 bases short and J 0 bases short, with 17 bases between. CDR3 sequence reads: CATSDPFPSVHSYNEQFF. The CDR3 DNA follows: TGTGCCACCAGTGATCCCTTCCCTAGCGTACACTCCTACAATGAGCAGTTCTTC.

The V call is TRBV2, the J call TRBJ2-7, with D tentatively TRBD1 or TRBD2 (5 bases each). This CDR3 has 13 residues. The V end was cut by 6 bases, the J end by 4 bases, with 13 bases between. Germline CDR1 reads SNHLY; CDR2 reads FYNNEI. CDR3 nucleotide sequence: TGTGCCAGCAGCCGGGACCCCCCATACGAGCAGTACTTC. It codes for CASSRDPPYEQYF.

The V gene is TRBV5-1, the J gene TRBJ2-5; 15 nucleotides align to TRBD2. The V gene's germline CDR1 is SGHRS and CDR2 YFSETQ. V lost 0 bases to trimming and J lost 3 bases; unmatched junction nucleotides: 9. This CDR3 spans 19 amino acids. The CDR3 is CASSLGAYGTSGRKETQYF. In nucleotides, the CDR3 is TGCGCCAGCAGCTTGGGAGCATATGGGACTAGCGGGAGGAAAGAGACCCAGTACTTC.

The chain carries TRBV7-6 and TRBJ1-6, with 12 bases matching TRBD1. The V and J ends lost 4 bases and 10 bases, in that order; junction bases with no gene match: 8. The CDR3 has 16 amino acids. Germline lookup yields CDR1 SGHVS and CDR2 FNYEAQ. The CDR3 here is CASSSRDRGRGSPLHF. In DNA form, the CDR3 reads TGTGCCAGCAGCTCTCGGGACAGGGGGCGAGGGTCACCCCTCCACTTT.

This chain joins TRBV11-3 and TRBJ1-3, with TRBD1 identical over 9 bases. J lost 2 bases, V lost 5 bases, and 4 bases had no gene match. This CDR3 contains 15 residues. CDR1 SGHNT and CDR2 YENEEA come from the germline V gene. CDR3: CASSTGGGTGNTIYF. CDR3 DNA sequence: TGTGCCAGCAGCACAGGGGGCGGCACTGGAAACACCATATATTTT.

This clone was seen a single time. The genes are TRBV7-9 and TRBJ1-1, with D perhaps matching TRBD1 (6 bases). V lost 2 bases and J 6 bases, leaving 13 bases between the germline ends. The CDR3 is 14 residues long. Germline V gives CDR1 SEHNR, CDR2 FQNEAQ (reference sequence). The CDR3 loop reads CASSLRGGGPEAFF. CDR3 bases: TGTGCCAGCAGCTTAAGAGGGGGAGGGCCTGAAGCTTTCTTT.

V and J are TRBV9 and TRBJ1-3; 9 nucleotides match TRBD1. This CDR3 has 16 residues. Trimming at V came to 4 bases and at J to 1 base, leaving 6 bases not matched to a gene. In germline, CDR1 is SGDLS, CDR2 YYNGEE. CDR3 DNA: TGTGCCAGCAGCCCCAGGGACAGGGTATCTGGAAACACCATATATTTT. This gives the protein CASSPRDRVSGNTIYF.

V gene TRBV3-1 (or the pseudogene TRBV3-2) combines with J gene TRBJ2-3; D remains unclear. The germline gives CDR1 LGHDT, CDR2 YNNKEL (reference sequence). Trimming took off 0 bases at V and 0 bases at J, with 10 bases between the two ends. The CDR3 is 16 amino acids. The CDR3, as DNA: TGTGCCAGCAGCCAAGATTTGGGAATTAGCACAGATACGCAGTATTTT. This translates into CASSQDLGISTDTQYF.

This clone was detected only once. This chain links TRBV12-3 or TRBV12-4 with TRBJ1-1, with TRBD1 as a possible D gene (5 bases). Trimming removed 5 bases from V and 11 bases from J, with 9 bases in between. The CDR3 runs to 10 residues. The DNA of the CDR3 is TGTGCCAGCAGTGCAGGGTACGCTTTCTTT. It specifies CASSAGYAFF.

The V gene is TRBV9, the J gene TRBJ2-2; D gene ambiguous. Germline V gene data show CDR1 as SGDLS and CDR2 as YYNGEE. V was clipped by 0 bases and J by 6 bases, with 6 bases between them. This CDR3 has 13 residues. This chain's CDR3 is CASSVDGAGELFF. DNA of the CDR3: TGTGCCAGCAGCGTAGACGGAGCCGGGGAGCTGTTTTTT.

The rearrangement links TRBV25-1 to TRBJ2-6; the match to TRBD1 covers 7 bases. CDR1 is MGHDK and CDR2 is SYGVNS in the germline V gene. With 6 bases clipped from V and 1 base from J, the junction kept 3 bases outside the gene matches. This CDR3 is 15 amino acids long. The CDR3 spells CASRGQPSGANVLTF. The CDR3, as DNA: TGTGCCAGCAGGGGACAGCCGTCTGGGGCCAACGTCCTGACTTTC. The full variable domain, completed using reference TRBV25-1 and TRBJ2-6, is EADIYQTPRYLVIGTGKKITLECSQTMGHDKMYWYQQDPGMELHLIHYSYGVNSTEKGDLSSESTVSRIRTEHFPLTLESARPSHTSQYLCASRGQPSGANVLTFGAGSRLTVL.

The rearrangement links TRBV28 to TRBJ1-5; tentative D call: TRBD1 (5 bases). V was cut by 5 bases and J by 6 bases, with 8 bases left in between. The CDR3 has 12 amino acids. Per germline, CDR1 MDHEN and CDR2 SYDVKM. CDR3 amino acids: CASSVQGQPQHF. The CDR3 nucleotides read TGTGCCAGCAGTGTGCAGGGTCAGCCCCAGCATTTT.

The rearrangement links TRBV6-5 to TRBJ1-1, with D perhaps matching TRBD1 (6 bases). V dropped 5 bases and J dropped 5 bases, with 15 bases sitting between them. The CDR3 consists of 14 residues. The germline gives CDR1 MNHEY, CDR2 SVGAGI. The CDR3 DNA reads TGTGCCAGCAGTCGTGACAGGTTTGGAACTGAAGCTTTCTTT. Its translation: CASSRDRFGTEAFF.

V and J are TRBV25-1 and TRBJ2-5; either TRBD1 or TRBD2 may supply D (5 bases each). Per germline, CDR1 MGHDK and CDR2 SYGVNS. V was shortened by 3 bases and J by 1 base, with 9 bases between the two germline ends. The CDR3 has 14 residues. The CDR3 coding sequence is TGTGCCAGCAGTGAGGCAGGGAGCCAAGAGACCCAGTACTTC. Protein product: CASSEAGSQETQYF.

The rearrangement links TRBV28 to TRBJ2-7; TRBD1 or TRBD2 may be the D gene (5 bases each). Germline V gene sequence: CDR1 MDHEN, CDR2 SYDVKM. V gave up 5 bases and J gave up 0 bases, with 11 bases separating them. This CDR3 has 14 amino acids. CDR3 region: CASSPGTGSYEQYV. In DNA form, the CDR3 reads TGTGCCAGCAGTCCCGGGACGGGCTCCTACGAGCAGTACGTC.

Details on this clone: One end of the junction does not line up with germline, which may come from a read error. V and J are TRBV6-4 and TRBJ2-5; TRBD1 or TRBD2 may be the D gene (5 bases each). Germline V CDR1 and CDR2: MRHNA, SNTAGT. CDR3 length equals 10 residues. CDR3 residues: CASIPGPENF. In nucleotides, the CDR3 is TGTGCCAGCATACCGGGGCCTGAAAACTTC.

The chain recombines TRBV18 with TRBJ1-2; D call uncertain. Germline V gene data show CDR1 as KGHSH and CDR2 as LQKENI. The CDR3 has 12 residues. V was cut by 5 bases and J by 5 bases, with 9 bases left in between. The CDR3 is CASSIDGYGYTF. DNA for the CDR3: TGTGCCAGCTCAATAGACGGATATGGCTACACCTTC. Supplemented by reference TRBV18 and TRBJ1-2, the full variable domain reads NAGVMQNPRHLVRRRGQEARLRCSPMKGHSHVYWYRQLPEEGLKFMVYLQKENIIDESGMPKERFSAEFPKEGPSILRIQQVVRGDSAAYFCASSIDGYGYTFGSGTRLTVV.

The rearrangement uses TRBV5-1 and TRBJ1-2, with D tentatively TRBD1 (5 bases). Trimming left V 0 bases short and J 8 bases short, with 11 bases between. Germline lookup yields CDR1 SGHRS and CDR2 YFSETQ. There are 13 residues in the CDR3. CDR3: CASSLEGADGYTF. The CDR3, as DNA: TGCGCCAGCAGCTTGGAAGGGGCGGACGGCTACACCTTC.

The chain links TRBV3-1 (or the pseudogene TRBV3-2) to TRBJ1-2; tentatively, D is TRBD1 (5 bases). V was trimmed by 8 bases and J by 1 base, leaving 14 bases between them. The germline V gene has CDR1 LGHDT and CDR2 YNNKEL (reference sequence). This CDR3 spans 14 amino acids. CDR3 bases: TGTGCCAGCTCAACCCCAGGGCTTAACTATGGCTACACCTTC. It encodes CASSTPGLNYGYTF.

This chain uses TRBV19 with TRBJ2-5; 8 bases line up with TRBD1. The CDR3 runs to 15 residues. The germline CDR1 and CDR2 sequences are LNHDA and SQIVND (reference sequence). V was clipped by 7 bases and J by 7 bases; unmatched bases: 14. CDR3 bases: TGTGCCAGTAACTCAGGACAGGGCATCGGCGCGACCCAGTACTTC. Protein: CASNSGQGIGATQYF.

This clone has a single count. The chain recombines TRBV30 with TRBJ1-1; 11 nucleotides align to TRBD1. V trimming: 1 base; J trimming: 3 bases; junction bases outside the gene matches: 4. Germline CDR1 and CDR2: GTSNPN and SVGIG (reference sequence). The CDR3 length is 15 residues. CDR3 sequence: CAWSGTGGADTEAFF. CDR3 coding DNA: TGTGCCTGGAGTGGGACAGGGGGCGCGGACACTGAAGCTTTCTTT.

This chain connects TRBV2 to TRBJ2-7; maybe TRBD1 (6 bases). Per germline, CDR1 SNHLY and CDR2 FYNNEI. This CDR3 comprises 14 residues. Deletions cut 6 bases from V and 0 bases from J, with 12 bases between. The CDR3 DNA is TGTGCCAGCAGAGTCCGGGACAACTCCTACGAGCAGTACTTC. Protein sequence: CASRVRDNSYEQYF.

The CDR3 DNA sequence: TGTGCCAGCAGCTTGCGGGCTGGAAGCACAGATACGCAGTATTTT. Encoded protein: CASSLRAGSTDTQYF. This chain links TRBV5-6 with TRBJ2-3; the D is unclear. CDR1 is SGHDT and CDR2 is YYEEEE in the germline V gene. Trimming took off 1 base at V and 0 bases at J, with 9 bases between the two ends. This CDR3 is 15 amino acids long.

Here the CDR3 DNA reads TGCGCCAGCAGCTTTCATAAGGTGGGAGTTTTAGAGCAGTTCTTC. This translates into CASSFHKVGVLEQFF. The genes are TRBV5-1 and TRBJ2-1; possibly TRBD2 for D (5 bases). Trimming stripped 2 bases from V and 10 bases from J, with 19 bases between. Germline assignment: CDR1 SGHRS and CDR2 YFSETQ. The CDR3 is 15 residues long.

The rearrangement joins TRBV3-1 (or the pseudogene TRBV3-2) to TRBJ2-5; unclear D gene. The germline V gene encodes CDR1 LGHDT and CDR2 YNNKEL (reference sequence). V dropped 4 bases and J dropped 5 bases, with 17 bases sitting between them. This CDR3 spans 15 amino acids. The DNA of the CDR3 is TGTGCCAGCAGCCGCCAAAGCTCTAGGTGGGAGACCCAGTACTTC. This sequence encodes CASSRQSSRWETQYF.

The rearrangement joins TRBV7-9 to TRBJ1-1, with D unresolved. Germline CDR1 and CDR2: SEHNR and FQNEAQ (reference sequence). The CDR3 spans 13 residues. The ends were cut back, 2 bases at V and 1 base at J, with 5 bases in the middle. CDR3 residues: CASSLIGNTEAFF. CDR3 nucleotide sequence: TGTGCCAGCAGCTTAATAGGGAACACTGAAGCTTTCTTT.